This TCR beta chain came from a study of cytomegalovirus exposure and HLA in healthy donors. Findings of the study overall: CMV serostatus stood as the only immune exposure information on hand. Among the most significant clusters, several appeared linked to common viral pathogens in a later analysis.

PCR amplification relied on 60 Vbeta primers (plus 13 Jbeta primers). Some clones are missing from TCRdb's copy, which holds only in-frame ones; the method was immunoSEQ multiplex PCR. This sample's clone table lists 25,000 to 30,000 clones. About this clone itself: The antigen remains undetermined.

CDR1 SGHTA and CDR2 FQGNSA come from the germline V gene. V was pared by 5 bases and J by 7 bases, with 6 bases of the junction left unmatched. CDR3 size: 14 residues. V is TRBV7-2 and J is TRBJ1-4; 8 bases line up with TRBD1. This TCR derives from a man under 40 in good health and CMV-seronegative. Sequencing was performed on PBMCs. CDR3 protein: CASSRGQGTEKLFF. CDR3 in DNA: TGTGCCAGCAGCAGAGGACAGGGAACTGAAAAACTGTTTTTT.